This TCR beta chain was obtained from a study of T cells after posttransplantation cyclophosphamide. Cells defined as naive were viable CD3+CD4+ or CD3+CD8+ and CCR7+CD45RA+CD45RO-CD95-CD27+CD28+. This clone was seen a handful of times. The antigen remains undetermined. Notes on the study in general: Donor-recipient repertoire similarity was low at 1-2 months, rising over year one. TRB clonality was highly associated with recipient CMV seropositivity and reactivation.

This CDR3 comprises 14 residues. V was trimmed by 4 bases and J by 2 bases, leaving 12 bases between them. Per germline, CDR1 MNHNS and CDR2 SASEGT. Produced via immunoSEQ multiplex PCR; TCRdb's table is partial and in-frame only. The sample holds around 31,000 clones, about 91% seen once. The specimen was naive CD4+ T cells sorted from blood. The chain recombines TRBV6-1 with TRBJ2-7, with D perhaps matching TRBD2 (6 bases). This TCR was recovered from a young man in good health and a related stem cell transplant donor. This chain's CDR3 is CASSAGSLAYEQYF. Here the CDR3 DNA reads TGTGCCAGCAGTGCCGGGAGCCTGGCCTACGAGCAGTACTTC.